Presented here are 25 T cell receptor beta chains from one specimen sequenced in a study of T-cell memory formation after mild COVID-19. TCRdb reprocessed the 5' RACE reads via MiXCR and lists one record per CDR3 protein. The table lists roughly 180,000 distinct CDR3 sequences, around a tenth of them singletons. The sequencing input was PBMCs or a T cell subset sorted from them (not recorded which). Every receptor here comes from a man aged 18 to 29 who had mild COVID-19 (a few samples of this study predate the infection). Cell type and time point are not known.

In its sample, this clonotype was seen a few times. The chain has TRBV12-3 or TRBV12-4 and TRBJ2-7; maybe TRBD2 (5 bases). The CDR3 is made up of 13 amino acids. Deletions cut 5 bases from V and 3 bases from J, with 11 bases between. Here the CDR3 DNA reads TGTGCCAGCAGTACCGGACTTAGCTACGAGCAGTACGTC. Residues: CASSTGLSYEQYV.

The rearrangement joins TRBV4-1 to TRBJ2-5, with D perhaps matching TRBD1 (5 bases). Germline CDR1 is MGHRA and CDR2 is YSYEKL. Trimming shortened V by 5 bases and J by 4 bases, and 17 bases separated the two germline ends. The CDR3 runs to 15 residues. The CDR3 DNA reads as TGCGCCAGCAGCATGGTGACAGACCTTTTAGAGACCCAGTACTTC. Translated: CASSMVTDLLETQYF.

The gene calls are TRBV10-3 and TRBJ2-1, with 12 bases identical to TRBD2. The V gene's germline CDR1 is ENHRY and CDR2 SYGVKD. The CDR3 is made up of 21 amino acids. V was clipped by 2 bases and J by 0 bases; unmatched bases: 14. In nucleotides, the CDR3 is TGTGCCATCAGTGAGAGCGTCGGACTAGCGGGGAGGACTAGCTCCTACAATGAGCAGTTCTTC. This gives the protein CAISESVGLAGRTSSYNEQFF.

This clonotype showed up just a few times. The CDR3, as DNA: TGTGCCAGCACGGAGGGGGTTAGCACTGAAGCTTTCTTT. Its protein product is CASTEGVSTEAFF. V usage is TRBV2 and J usage is TRBJ1-1, with a possible D match to TRBD1 (6 bases). The CDR3 totals 13 residues. V was cut by 7 bases and J by 4 bases, with 13 bases left in between. Looked up from germline, CDR1 is SNHLY and CDR2 is FYNNEI.

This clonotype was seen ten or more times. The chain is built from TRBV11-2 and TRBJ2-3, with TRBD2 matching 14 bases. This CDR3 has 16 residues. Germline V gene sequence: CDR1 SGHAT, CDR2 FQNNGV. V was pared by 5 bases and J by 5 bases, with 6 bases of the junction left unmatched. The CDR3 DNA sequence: TGTGCCAGCAGCCGACTAGCGGGGGGGACGGGAGATACGCAGTATTTT. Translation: CASSRLAGGTGDTQYF.

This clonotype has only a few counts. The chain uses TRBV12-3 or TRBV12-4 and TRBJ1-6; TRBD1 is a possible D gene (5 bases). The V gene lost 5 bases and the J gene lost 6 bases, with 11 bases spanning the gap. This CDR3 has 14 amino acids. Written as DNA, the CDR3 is TGTGCCAGCAGTGCAGGGTCGTCTAATTCACCCCTCCACTTT. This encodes CASSAGSSNSPLHF.

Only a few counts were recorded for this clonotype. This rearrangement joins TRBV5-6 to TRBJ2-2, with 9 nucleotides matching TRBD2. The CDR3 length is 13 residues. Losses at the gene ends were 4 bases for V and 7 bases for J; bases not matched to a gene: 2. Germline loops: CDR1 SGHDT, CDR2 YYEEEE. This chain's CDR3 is CASSGLANGELFF. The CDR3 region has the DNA TGTGCCAGCAGCGGACTAGCGAACGGGGAGCTGTTTTTT.

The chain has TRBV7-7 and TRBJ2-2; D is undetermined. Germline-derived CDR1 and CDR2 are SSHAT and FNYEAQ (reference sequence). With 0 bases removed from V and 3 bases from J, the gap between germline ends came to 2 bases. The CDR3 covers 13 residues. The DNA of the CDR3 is TGTGCCAGCAGCTTAGCGCACACCGGGGAGCTGTTTTTT. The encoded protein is CASSLAHTGELFF.

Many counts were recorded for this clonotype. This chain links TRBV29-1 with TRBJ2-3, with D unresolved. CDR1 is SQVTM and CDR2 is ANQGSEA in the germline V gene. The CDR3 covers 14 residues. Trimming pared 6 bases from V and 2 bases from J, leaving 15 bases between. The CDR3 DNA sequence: TGCAGCGTAGCGCCCTGGACGGACACAGATACGCAGTATTTT. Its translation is CSVAPWTDTDTQYF.

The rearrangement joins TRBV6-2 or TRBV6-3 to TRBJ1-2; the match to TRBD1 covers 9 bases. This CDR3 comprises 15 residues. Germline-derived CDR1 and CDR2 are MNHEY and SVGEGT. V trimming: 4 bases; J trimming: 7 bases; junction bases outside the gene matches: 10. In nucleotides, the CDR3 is TGTGCCAGCAGTTCACAACAGGGGGCTCTTTCTGGCTACACCTTC. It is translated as CASSSQQGALSGYTF.

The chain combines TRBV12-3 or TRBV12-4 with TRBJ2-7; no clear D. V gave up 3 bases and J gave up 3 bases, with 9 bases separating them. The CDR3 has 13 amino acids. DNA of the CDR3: TGTGCCAGCAGTTTCACAGCTAGCTACGAGCAGTACTTC. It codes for CASSFTASYEQYF.

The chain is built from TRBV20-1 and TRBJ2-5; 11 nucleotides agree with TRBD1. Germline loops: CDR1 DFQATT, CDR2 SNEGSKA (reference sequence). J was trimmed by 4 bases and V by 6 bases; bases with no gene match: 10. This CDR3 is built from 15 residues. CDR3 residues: CSATRGQGAGETQYF. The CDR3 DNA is TGCAGTGCCACGAGAGGACAGGGGGCGGGAGAGACCCAGTACTTC.

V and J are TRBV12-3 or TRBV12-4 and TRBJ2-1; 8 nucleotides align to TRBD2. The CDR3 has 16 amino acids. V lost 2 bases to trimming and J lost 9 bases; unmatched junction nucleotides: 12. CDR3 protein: CASSLPYRGGTGEQFF. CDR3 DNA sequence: TGTGCCAGCAGTTTACCCTATCGGGGGGGCACGGGTGAGCAGTTCTTC.

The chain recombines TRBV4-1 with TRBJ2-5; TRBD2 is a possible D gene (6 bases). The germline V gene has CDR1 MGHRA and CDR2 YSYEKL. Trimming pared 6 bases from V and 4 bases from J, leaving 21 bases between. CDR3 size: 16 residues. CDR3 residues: CASSAYGGTFRETQYF. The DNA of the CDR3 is TGCGCCAGCAGTGCGTATGGCGGGACCTTTCGAGAGACCCAGTACTTC.

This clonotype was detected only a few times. Written as DNA, the CDR3 is TGTGCCAGCAGCTTAACTGGCGAAGGGGCAGATACGCAGTATTTT. Encoded protein: CASSLTGEGADTQYF. The rearrangement joins TRBV7-3 to TRBJ2-3; the D gene is possibly TRBD1 (5 bases). V shed 0 bases and J shed 4 bases, with 11 bases lying between them. The germline V gene has CDR1 SGHTA and CDR2 FQGTGA. The CDR3 covers 15 residues. The variable domain in full, with the rest retrieved from reference TRBV7-3 and TRBJ2-3, is GAGVSQTPSNKVTEKGKYVELRCDPISGHTALYWYRQSLGQGPEFLIYFQGTGAADDSGLPNDRFFAVRPEGSVSTLKIQRTERGDSAVYLCASSLTGEGADTQYFGPGTRLTVL.

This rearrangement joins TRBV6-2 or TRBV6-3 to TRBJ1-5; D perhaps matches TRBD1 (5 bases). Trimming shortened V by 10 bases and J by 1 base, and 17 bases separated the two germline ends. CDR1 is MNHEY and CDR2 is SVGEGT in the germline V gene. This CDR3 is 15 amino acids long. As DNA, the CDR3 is TGTGCCACCCAGGGAGAACCCCACAGCAATCAGCCCCAGCATTTT. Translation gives CATQGEPHSNQPQHF.

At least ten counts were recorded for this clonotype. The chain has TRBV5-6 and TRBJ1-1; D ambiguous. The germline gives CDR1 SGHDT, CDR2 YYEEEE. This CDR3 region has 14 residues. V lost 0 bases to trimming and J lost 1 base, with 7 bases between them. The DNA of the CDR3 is TGTGCCAGCAGCTTGGGTGGAGGGAACACTGAAGCTTTCTTT. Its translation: CASSLGGGNTEAFF.

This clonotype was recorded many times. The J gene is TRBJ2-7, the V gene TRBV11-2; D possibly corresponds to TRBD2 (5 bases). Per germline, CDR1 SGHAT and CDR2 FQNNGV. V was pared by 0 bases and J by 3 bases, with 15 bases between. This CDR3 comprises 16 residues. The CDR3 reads CASSLDRAGLNYEQYF. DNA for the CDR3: TGTGCCAGCAGCTTAGATCGGGCAGGACTTAACTACGAGCAGTACTTC. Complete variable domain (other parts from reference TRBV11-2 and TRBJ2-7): EAGVAQSPRYKIIEKRQSVAFWCNPISGHATLYWYQQILGQGPKLLIQFQNNGVVDDSQLPKDRFSAERLKGVDSTLKIQPAKLEDSAVYLCASSLDRAGLNYEQYFGPGTRLTVT.

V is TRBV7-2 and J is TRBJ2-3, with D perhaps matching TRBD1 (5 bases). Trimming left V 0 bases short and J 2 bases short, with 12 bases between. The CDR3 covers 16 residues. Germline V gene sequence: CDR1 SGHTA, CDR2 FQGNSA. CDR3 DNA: TGTGCCAGCAGCTTAGCCCGAGACAGATACACAGATACGCAGTATTTT. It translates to CASSLARDRYTDTQYF.

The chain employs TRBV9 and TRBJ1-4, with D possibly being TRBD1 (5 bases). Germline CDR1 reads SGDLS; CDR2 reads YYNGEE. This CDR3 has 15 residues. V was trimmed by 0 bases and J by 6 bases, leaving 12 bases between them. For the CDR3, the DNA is TGTGCCAGCAGCGTAGGGGGACGAGGGGATGAAAAACTGTTTTTT. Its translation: CASSVGGRGDEKLFF.

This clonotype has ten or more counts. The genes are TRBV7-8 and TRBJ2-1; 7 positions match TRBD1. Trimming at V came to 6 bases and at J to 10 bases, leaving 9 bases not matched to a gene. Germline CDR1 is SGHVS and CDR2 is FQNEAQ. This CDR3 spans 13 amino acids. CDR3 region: CASSVLRGQEQFF. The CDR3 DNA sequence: TGTGCCAGCAGTGTGCTCAGGGGACAGGAGCAGTTCTTC.

The CDR3: CAMQQGSGQPQHF. Written as DNA, the CDR3 is TGTGCCATGCAACAGGGCTCGGGTCAGCCCCAGCATTTT. The chain employs TRBV10-3 and TRBJ1-5; D is perhaps TRBD1 (6 bases). The germline gives CDR1 ENHRY, CDR2 SYGVKD. The CDR3 loop spans 13 amino acids. Deletions cut 9 bases from V and 6 bases from J, with 15 bases between.

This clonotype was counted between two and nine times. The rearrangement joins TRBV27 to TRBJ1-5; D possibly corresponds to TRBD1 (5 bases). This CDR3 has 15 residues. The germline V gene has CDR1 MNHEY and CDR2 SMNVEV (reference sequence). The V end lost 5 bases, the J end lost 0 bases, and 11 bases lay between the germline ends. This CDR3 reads CASSMRQTSNQPQHF. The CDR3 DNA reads TGTGCCAGCAGTATGAGACAGACTAGCAATCAGCCCCAGCATTTT.

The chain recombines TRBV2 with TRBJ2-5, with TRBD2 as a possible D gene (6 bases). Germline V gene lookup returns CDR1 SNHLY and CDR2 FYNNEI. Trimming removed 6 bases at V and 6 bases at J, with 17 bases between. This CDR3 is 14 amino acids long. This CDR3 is CASRQRLVTKTQYF. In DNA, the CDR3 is TGTGCCAGCAGGCAGAGACTAGTTACGAAGACCCAGTACTTC.

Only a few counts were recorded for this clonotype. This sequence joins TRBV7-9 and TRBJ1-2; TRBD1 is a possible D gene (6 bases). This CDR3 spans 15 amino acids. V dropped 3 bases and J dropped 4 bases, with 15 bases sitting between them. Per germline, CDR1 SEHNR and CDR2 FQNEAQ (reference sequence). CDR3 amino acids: CASSLGGGAAYGYTF. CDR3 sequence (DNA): TGTGCCAGCAGCTTGGGGGGCGGGGCCGCCTATGGCTACACCTTC.